These 13 T cell receptor beta chains share one sample of origin, sequenced in a study of cytomegalovirus exposure and HLA in healthy donors. Vbeta (60) and Jbeta (13) primers were used in the PCR. Profiled with immunoSEQ multiplex PCR; TCRdb holds only in-frame clones, not every one. The sample carries some 110,000 clones, roughly 82% recorded once. What was sequenced was PBMCs. Every receptor here comes from a woman aged 40 to 55 in good health and CMV-seropositive.

The V and J genes are TRBV5-4 and TRBJ1-3, with D maybe TRBD1 (5 bases). The CDR3 length is 15 residues. CDR1 is SGHNT, CDR2 YYREEE, per germline (reference sequence). The V end lost 0 bases, the J end lost 2 bases, and 9 bases lay between the germline ends. The CDR3 sequence: CASSLGGATGNTIYF. Written as DNA, the CDR3 is TGTGCCAGCAGCTTGGGGGGCGCGACTGGAAACACCATATATTTT.

The chain uses TRBV10-3 and TRBJ1-5; TRBD1 agrees at 8 bases. The CDR3 loop spans 19 amino acids. Germline CDR1 reads ENHRY; CDR2 reads SYGVKD. Trimming removed 0 bases from V and 5 bases from J; junction bases left unmatched: 15. The CDR3 DNA is TGTGCCATCAGTGAGTCACTAATAGTTGACAGGGGTTGGCATCAGCCCCAGCATTTT. Protein: CAISESLIVDRGWHQPQHF.

The sample holds one count of this clone. The rearrangement links TRBV6-1 to TRBJ1-1; TRBD1 matches at 8 bases. J was trimmed by 10 bases and V by 2 bases; bases with no gene match: 18. Germline loops: CDR1 MNHNS, CDR2 SASEGT. The CDR3 contains 17 residues. CDR3 in DNA: TGTGCCAGCAGTGAAAATCTGTCCAGGGGGCTTCCCCGGGGAGCTTTCTTT. Translated, it gives CASSENLSRGLPRGAFF.

The chain links TRBV29-1 to TRBJ2-3, with TRBD1 as a possible D gene (5 bases). Trimming took 3 bases from V and 0 from J, leaving 7 bases between them. This CDR3 contains 13 residues. The germline CDR1 and CDR2 sequences are SQVTM and ANQGSEA. The CDR3 loop is CSVDRESTDTQYF. The CDR3 DNA sequence: TGCAGCGTTGACAGGGAAAGCACAGATACGCAGTATTTT.

The J gene is TRBJ2-3, the V gene TRBV5-1; 10 nucleotides align to TRBD2. This CDR3 comprises 17 residues. V was clipped by 2 bases and J by 0 bases; unmatched bases: 6. CDR1 and CDR2 (germline): SGHRS, YFSETQ. CDR3 region: CASSFIPSGSSTDTQYF. CDR3 nucleotides: TGCGCCAGCAGCTTTATACCTAGCGGGAGCAGCACAGATACGCAGTATTTT.

The genes are TRBV7-6 and TRBJ2-7, with D possibly TRBD2 on 6 matching bases. CDR1 is SGHVS, CDR2 FNYEAQ, per germline. Trimming cost V 0 bases and J 5 bases, with 8 bases left between them. This CDR3 is built from 13 residues. The CDR3 region is CASSLARGNEQYF. CDR3 coding DNA: TGTGCCAGCAGCTTAGCGCGGGGTAACGAGCAGTACTTC.

This clone was picked up one time. This chain links TRBV6-6 with TRBJ1-2, with 8 bases that match TRBD1. Germline V lookup: CDR1 MNHNY, CDR2 SVGAGI (reference sequence). With 5 bases clipped from V and 7 bases from J, the junction kept 12 bases outside the gene matches. The CDR3 is 15 residues long. For the CDR3, the DNA is TGTGCCAGCAGTCCCCTCATTCAGGGGGCGAGTGGCTACACCTTC. It encodes CASSPLIQGASGYTF.

V gene TRBV9 combines with J gene TRBJ2-1, with 8 positions matching TRBD2. The trim removed 4 bases at V and 9 bases at J, leaving 9 bases unmatched. Germline CDR1 is SGDLS and CDR2 is YYNGEE. The CDR3 runs 14 residues. The CDR3 loop reads CASSPIAGIGEQFF. The CDR3 nucleotides are TGTGCCAGCAGCCCTATAGCGGGAATCGGTGAGCAGTTCTTC.

The chain couples TRBV29-1 to TRBJ2-1; 7 bases line up with TRBD1. CDR3 length: 14 amino acids. In germline, CDR1 is SQVTM, CDR2 ANQGSEA. With 5 bases clipped from V and 2 bases from J, the junction kept 6 bases outside the gene matches. CDR3 DNA: TGCAGCGTTATAGGGACAGCCACCTACAATGAGCAGTTCTTC. Translated: CSVIGTATYNEQFF.

The chain uses TRBV2 and TRBJ2-1; a possible D gene is TRBD2 (6 bases). This CDR3 has 14 residues. Looked up from germline, CDR1 is SNHLY and CDR2 is FYNNEI. V lost 9 bases, J lost 1 base, and 13 bases lay in between. The CDR3 DNA reads TGTGCCAGTATAGCGGATAGATCCTACAATGAGCAGTTCTTC. Amino acid sequence: CASIADRSYNEQFF.

This chain links TRBV28 with TRBJ1-2, with D maybe TRBD1 (5 bases). V was trimmed by 2 bases and J by 4 bases, leaving 14 bases between them. The CDR3 loop spans 15 amino acids. From germline, CDR1 is MDHEN and CDR2 SYDVKM. The DNA of the CDR3 is TGTGCCAGCAGTTTAGTCCCAGGGCCCTCCTATGGCTACACCTTC. It yields the protein CASSLVPGPSYGYTF.

The chain combines TRBV9 with TRBJ2-7; 10 nucleotides align to TRBD2. CDR1 is SGDLS, CDR2 YYNGEE, per germline. The CDR3 covers 15 residues. The V segment lost 1 base and the J segment 3 bases; nucleotides outside the gene matches: 4. As DNA, the CDR3 is TGTGCCAGCAGCGTAACAGCTAGCGGGAGCTACGAGCAGTACTTC. Amino acid sequence: CASSVTASGSYEQYF.

The chain employs TRBV4-2 and TRBJ2-7; 7 bases are shared with TRBD2. Trimming cost V 2 bases and J 0 bases; bases outside gene matches: 7. The germline V gene encodes CDR1 LGHNA and CDR2 YNFKEQ. The CDR3 totals 16 residues. CDR3 region: CASSQRMGGSSYEQYF. In DNA form, the CDR3 reads TGTGCCAGCAGCCAAAGGATGGGCGGGAGCTCCTACGAGCAGTACTTC.